This T cell receptor beta chain derives from a study of blood T cell repertoires in COVID-19. Looking at the study overall: Italy, Spain and the United States were the sources of the convalescent and acute COVID-19 samples.

V was trimmed by 4 bases and J by 0 bases, leaving 26 bases between them. The CDR3 is 20 amino acids. Germline lookup yields CDR1 LGHNA and CDR2 YSLEER. Some clones are missing from TCRdb's copy, which holds only in-frame ones; the method was immunoSEQ multiplex PCR. The sample lists 85,000 to 130,000 clones, around 78% occurring once. The sample comprised peripheral blood. This chain uses TRBV4-3 with TRBJ2-3, with D possibly TRBD1 on 5 matching bases. The receptor was derived from an elderly man with COVID-19, enrolled during active disease. The CDR3 nucleotides are TGCGCCAGCAGCCGACAAGAAGGGGTGGGCTGGGATACTAGCACAGATACGCAGTATTTT. It yields the protein CASSRQEGVGWDTSTDTQYF.